This TCR beta chain was captured in a study of blood T cell repertoires in COVID-19 (dated by TCRdb to the early 2020s). For context, the study as a whole: The collaborator samples originated in the United States, Italy and Spain and spanned the acute and convalescent phases of COVID-19. Subjects who had been exposed to COVID-19, were actively infected with it, or had recovered from it provided the deeply sampled blood TCRbeta repertoires that made up the dataset. HLA class I and class II types, where available, came from metadata supplied by the sample provider rather than from assay-based typing. The material from the prospective study consisted of cDNA or gDNA derived from T cells, B-cell-depleted T cells, or PBMCs. The repertoires were released in a freely available public database meant as a resource for research on the immune response to SARS-CoV-2. A de-identified subject ID, COVID-19 status, age in years and sex were almost always included in the sample metadata. The samples were drawn from two sources: the first 160 participants of the ongoing ImmuneRACE study, and 1,000 to 1,500 subjects contributed by 6 global collaborators. Study-wide conclusions, independent of this receptor: Clinical and demographic metadata were provided uncurated, with the amount varying by source and participant.

The immunoSEQ Assay, a bias-controlled multiplex PCR, was used to amplify TCRbeta CDR3 regions from genomic DNA. Under the source paper's analysis protocol: The number of nucleated cells in each sample was estimated from the amplification of reference gene primers within the assay. Sequence reads were collapsed and filtered to measure the absolute abundance of every unique TCRbeta CDR3 rearrangement. Productive Simpson clonality was computed per sample as the square root of Simpson's diversity index over productive rearrangements. TCRdb provides this immuneACCESS table in a form limited to in-frame rearrangements. Some clones are lacking; in checked studies, under half of them reflect an unresolved V gene, and why the rest are absent is not known. Clone size and the V and J calls come from that table; the DNA yielded D and trimming. Across this sample there are approximately 350,000 clones, with around 83% seen only once. The ten top clones hold roughly 3% of the sample.

From its cysteine to its phenylalanine, the CDR3 spans 15 amino acids. Only the CDR3 region is kept as DNA, spanning 45 bases read in frame from base 1. CDR1 and CDR2, per the germline V gene, are MGHRA and YSYEKL. Clipping removes 3 bases from V and 3 bases from J, with 5 as the unmatched junction base count. Whole blood was collected in K2EDTA tubes by collaborating institutions according to the institutions' own protocols. Collaborator samples were shipped for TCRbeta analysis as frozen whole blood, isolated PBMCs, or DNA extracted from either sample type. Comments on this clone: Its antigen is unknown. No base quality values were provided; no much bigger clone lies one nucleotide off.

Rearrangement joined TRBV4-1 to TRBJ2-3, with 8 middle bases fitting TRBD1. This clonotype was sampled from a man younger than 45 with active or convalescent COVID-19. The specimen sequenced was peripheral blood. The CDR3 reads as follows: CASSHPGGLTDTQYF. The DNA is as follows: TGCGCCAGCAGCCACCCAGGGGGCCTTACAGATACGCAGTATTTT.